This T cell receptor beta chain was identified in a study of human T cells and chemical hapten exposure. Study-wide results and limits: DPC sensitization produced no change in TCRs with frequency above 1 in 1000.

Time point given: pre-sensitization, week 0. Treatment described: therapeutic diphenylcyclopropenone sensitization with weekly scalp DPC. In the library, unique molecular identifiers were attached to individual cDNA molecules. Authors' data handling: Sample TCR counts, which ranged from roughly 20,000 to 750,000, had a median of roughly 100,000. TCRdb reprocessed the RACE reads via MiXCR and lists one record per CDR3 protein. These V and J calls are TCRdb output, not the study's own analysis. The data hold about 380,000 distinct CDR3 sequences, with roughly 4.6% observed a single time. Per the germline V gene, CDR1 is SGDLS and CDR2 is YYNGEE. Unmatched junction bases numbered 9, after V lost 3 bases and J lost 7 bases. CDR3 length equals 15 residues. This clonotype occurred a few times. The antigen remains unidentified.

This TCR was recovered from a woman between 50 and 59 years old with alopecia areata. Some clones in this sample may be carry-over from other donors' samples. The material was whole blood, obtained in connection with sensitization to the hapten diphenylcyclopropenone (DPC). The chain has TRBV9 and TRBJ2-1; 8 bases match TRBD1. For the CDR3, the DNA is TGTGCCAGCAGCGCAGGACAGGGTTATGGGAATGAGCAGTTCTTC. It translates to CASSAGQGYGNEQFF.